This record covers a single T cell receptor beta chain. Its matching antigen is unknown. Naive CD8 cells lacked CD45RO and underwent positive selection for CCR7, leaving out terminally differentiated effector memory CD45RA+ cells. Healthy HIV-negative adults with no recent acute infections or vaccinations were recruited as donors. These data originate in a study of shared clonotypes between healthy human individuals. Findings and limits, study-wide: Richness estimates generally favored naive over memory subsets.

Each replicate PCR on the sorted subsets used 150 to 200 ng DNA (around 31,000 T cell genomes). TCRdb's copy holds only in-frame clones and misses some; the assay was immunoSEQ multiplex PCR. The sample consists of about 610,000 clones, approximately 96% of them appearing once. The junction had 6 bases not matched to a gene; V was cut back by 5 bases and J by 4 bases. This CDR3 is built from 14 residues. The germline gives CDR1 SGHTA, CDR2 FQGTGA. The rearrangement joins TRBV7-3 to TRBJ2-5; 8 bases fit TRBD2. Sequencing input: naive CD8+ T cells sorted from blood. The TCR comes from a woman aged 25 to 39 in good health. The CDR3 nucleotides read TGTGCCAGCAGCCCTGCTAGCGGGTTAGAGACCCAGTACTTC. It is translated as CASSPASGLETQYF.